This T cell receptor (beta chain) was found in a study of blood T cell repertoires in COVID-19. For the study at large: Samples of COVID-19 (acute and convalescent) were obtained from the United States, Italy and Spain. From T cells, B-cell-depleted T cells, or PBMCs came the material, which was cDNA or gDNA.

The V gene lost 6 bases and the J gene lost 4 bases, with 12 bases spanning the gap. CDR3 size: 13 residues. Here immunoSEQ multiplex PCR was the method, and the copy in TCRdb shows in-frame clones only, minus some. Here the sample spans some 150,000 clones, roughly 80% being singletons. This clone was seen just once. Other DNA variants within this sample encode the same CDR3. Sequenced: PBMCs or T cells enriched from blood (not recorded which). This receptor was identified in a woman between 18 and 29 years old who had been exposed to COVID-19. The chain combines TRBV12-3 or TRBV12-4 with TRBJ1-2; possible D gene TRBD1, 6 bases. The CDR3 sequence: CASSQTGTYGYTF. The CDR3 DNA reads TGTGCCAGCAGCCAAACAGGGACCTATGGCTACACCTTC.